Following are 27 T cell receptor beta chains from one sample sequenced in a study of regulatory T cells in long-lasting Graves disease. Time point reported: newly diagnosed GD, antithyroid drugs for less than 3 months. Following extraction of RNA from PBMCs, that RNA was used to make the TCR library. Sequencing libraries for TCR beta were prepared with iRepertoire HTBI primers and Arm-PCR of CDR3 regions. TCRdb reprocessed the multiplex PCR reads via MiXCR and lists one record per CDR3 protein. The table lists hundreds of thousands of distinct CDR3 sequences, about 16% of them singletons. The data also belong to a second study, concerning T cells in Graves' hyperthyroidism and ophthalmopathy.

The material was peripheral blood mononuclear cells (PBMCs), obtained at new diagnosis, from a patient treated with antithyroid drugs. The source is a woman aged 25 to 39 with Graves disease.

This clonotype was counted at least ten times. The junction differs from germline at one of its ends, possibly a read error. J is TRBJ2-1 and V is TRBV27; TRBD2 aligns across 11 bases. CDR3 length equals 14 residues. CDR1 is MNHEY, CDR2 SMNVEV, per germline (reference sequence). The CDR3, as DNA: TGTGCCAGCAGTCCATTCCCACAGACTAGCGGGATGGACTTC. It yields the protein CASSPFPQTSGMDF.

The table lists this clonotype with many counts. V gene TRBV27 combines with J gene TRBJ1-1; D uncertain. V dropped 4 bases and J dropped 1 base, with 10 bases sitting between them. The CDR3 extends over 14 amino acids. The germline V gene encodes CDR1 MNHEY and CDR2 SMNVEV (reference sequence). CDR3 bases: TGTGCCAGCAGTTCTACGGACGGGAACACTGAAGCTTTCTTT. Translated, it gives CASSSTDGNTEAFF.

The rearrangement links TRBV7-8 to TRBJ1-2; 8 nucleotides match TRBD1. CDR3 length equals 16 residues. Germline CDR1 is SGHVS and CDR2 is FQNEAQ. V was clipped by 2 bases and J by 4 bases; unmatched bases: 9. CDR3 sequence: CASSLNTGQGGYGYTF. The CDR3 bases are TGTGCCAGCAGCTTAAACACTGGACAGGGTGGCTATGGCTACACCTTC.

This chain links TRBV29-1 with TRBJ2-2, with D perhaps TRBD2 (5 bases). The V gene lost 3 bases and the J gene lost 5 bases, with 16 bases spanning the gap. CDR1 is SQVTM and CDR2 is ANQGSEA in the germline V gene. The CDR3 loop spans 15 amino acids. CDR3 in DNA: TGCAGCGTTGATTCCCCCAGCGGAATAACCGGGGAGCTGTTTTTT. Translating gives CSVDSPSGITGELFF.

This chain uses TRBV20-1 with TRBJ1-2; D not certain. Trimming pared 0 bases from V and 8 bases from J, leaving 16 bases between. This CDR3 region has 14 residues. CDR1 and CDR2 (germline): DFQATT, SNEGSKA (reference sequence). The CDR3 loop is CSARDHMSYYGYTF. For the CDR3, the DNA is TGCAGTGCTAGAGATCATATGAGTTATTACGGCTACACCTTC.

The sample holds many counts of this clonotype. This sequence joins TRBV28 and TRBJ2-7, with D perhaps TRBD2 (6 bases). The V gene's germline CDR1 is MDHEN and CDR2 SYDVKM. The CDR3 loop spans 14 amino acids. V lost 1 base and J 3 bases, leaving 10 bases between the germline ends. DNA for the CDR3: TGTGCCAGCAGTTTATCCTCGGAGGGCTACGAGCAGTACTTC. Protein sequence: CASSLSSEGYEQYF.

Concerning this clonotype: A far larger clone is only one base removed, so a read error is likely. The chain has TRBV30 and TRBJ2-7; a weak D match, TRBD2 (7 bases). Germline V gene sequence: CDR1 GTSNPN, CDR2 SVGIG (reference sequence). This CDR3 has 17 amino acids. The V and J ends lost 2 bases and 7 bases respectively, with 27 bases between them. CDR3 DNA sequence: TGTGCCTGGAGTTTCAAAGGGAGGGGGGTGGCACAATATGAGCAGTACTTC. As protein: CAWSFKGRGVAQYEQYF.

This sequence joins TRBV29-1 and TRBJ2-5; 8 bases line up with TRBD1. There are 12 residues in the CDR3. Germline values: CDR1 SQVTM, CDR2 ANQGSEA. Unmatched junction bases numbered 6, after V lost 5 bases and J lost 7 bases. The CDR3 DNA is TGCAGCGTTTGGACAGGGCCCGGGACCCAGTACTTC. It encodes CSVWTGPGTQYF.

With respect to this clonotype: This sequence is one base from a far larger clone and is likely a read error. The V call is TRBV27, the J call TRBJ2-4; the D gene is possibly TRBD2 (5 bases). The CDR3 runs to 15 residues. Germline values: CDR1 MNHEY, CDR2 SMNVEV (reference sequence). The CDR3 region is CASSGRPPRHNERFF. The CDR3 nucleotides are TGTGCCAGCAGTGGACGGCCCCCGAGACACAATGAGCGGTTCTTC.

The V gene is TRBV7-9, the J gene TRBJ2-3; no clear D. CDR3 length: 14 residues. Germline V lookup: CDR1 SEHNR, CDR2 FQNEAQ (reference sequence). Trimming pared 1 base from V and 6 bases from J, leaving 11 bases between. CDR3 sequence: CASSLGLSPDTQYF. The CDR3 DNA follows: TGTGCCAGCAGCTTAGGGTTAAGCCCGGATACGCAGTATTTT.

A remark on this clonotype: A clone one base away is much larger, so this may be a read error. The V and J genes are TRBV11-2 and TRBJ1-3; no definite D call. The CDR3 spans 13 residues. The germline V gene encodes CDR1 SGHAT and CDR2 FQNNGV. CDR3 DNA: TGTGCCAGCAGCTATAAAACGGGAAACGCCATATATTTT. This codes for CASSYKTGNAIYF.

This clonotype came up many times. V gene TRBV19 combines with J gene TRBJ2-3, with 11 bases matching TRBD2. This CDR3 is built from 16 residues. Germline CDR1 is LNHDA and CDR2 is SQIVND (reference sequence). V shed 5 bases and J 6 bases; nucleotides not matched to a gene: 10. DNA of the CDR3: TGTGCCAGTAGTCAAGCCACTAGCGGGAGCATCGATACGCAGTATTTT. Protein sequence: CASSQATSGSIDTQYF.

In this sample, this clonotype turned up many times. CDR3 protein: CASNSLGVNTEAFF. In DNA form, the CDR3 reads TGTGCCAGCAATTCCCTTGGCGTGAACACTGAAGCTTTCTTT. The chain recombines TRBV7-3 with TRBJ1-1, with unresolved D. Trimming stripped 7 bases from V and 0 bases from J, with 12 bases between. Germline V gene sequence: CDR1 SGHTA, CDR2 FQGTGA. The CDR3 has 14 amino acids.

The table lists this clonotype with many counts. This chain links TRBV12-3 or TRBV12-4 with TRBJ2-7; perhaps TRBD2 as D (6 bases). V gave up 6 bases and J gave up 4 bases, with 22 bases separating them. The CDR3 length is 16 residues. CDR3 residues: CASRGSLGGGGYEQYF. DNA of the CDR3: TGTGCCAGCAGGGGATCCCTCGGTGGTGGGGGGTACGAGCAGTACTTC.

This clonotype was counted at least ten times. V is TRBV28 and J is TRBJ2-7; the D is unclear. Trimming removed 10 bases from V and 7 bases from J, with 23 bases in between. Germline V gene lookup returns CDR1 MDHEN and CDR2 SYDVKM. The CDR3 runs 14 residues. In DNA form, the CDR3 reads TGTGCCACCCGAACTACAGTGTCCCCGAGGGAGCAGTACTTC. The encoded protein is CATRTTVSPREQYF.

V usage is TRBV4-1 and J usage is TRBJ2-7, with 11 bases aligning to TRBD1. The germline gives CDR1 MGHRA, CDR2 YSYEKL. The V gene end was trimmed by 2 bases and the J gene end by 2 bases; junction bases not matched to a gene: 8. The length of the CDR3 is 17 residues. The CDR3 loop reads CASSQSVRTGGTYEQYF. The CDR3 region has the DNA TGCGCCAGCAGCCAATCGGTCCGGACAGGGGGCACCTACGAGCAGTACTTC.

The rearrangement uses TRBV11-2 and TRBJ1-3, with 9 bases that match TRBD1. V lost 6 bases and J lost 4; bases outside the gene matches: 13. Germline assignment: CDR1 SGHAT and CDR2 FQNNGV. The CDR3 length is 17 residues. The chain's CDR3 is CASRSLTQGAHGNTIYF. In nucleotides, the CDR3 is TGTGCCAGCAGGAGCCTTACACAGGGGGCACACGGAAACACCATATATTTT.

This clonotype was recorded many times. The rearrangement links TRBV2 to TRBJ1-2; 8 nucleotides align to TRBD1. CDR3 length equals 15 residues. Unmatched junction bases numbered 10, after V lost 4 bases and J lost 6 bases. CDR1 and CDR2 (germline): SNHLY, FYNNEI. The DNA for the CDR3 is TGTGCCAGCAGTGTGGACAGGGATTTGCTCCATGGCTACACCTTC. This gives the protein CASSVDRDLLHGYTF.

The chain's CDR3 is CASSEGGAGGEKLFF. In nucleotides, the CDR3 is TGTGCCAGCAGTGAGGGGGGCGCAGGTGGAGAAAAACTGTTTTTT. This chain joins TRBV6-1 and TRBJ1-4, with a tentative D call TRBD1 (6 bases). In germline, CDR1 is MNHNS, CDR2 SASEGT. CDR3 length equals 15 residues. Trimming cost V 3 bases and J 8 bases, with 16 bases left between them.

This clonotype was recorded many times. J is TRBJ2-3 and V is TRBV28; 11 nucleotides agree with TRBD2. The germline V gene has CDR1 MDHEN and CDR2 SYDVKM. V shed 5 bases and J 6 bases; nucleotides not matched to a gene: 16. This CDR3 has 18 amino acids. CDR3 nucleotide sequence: TGTGCCAGCAGTCGATTCCGACTAGCGGGACCCCCTAGGGATACGCAGTATTTT. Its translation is CASSRFRLAGPPRDTQYF.

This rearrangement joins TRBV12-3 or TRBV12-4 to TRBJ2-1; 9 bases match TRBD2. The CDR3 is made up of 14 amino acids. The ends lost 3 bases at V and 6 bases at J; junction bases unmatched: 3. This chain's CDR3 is CASSLASGTNEQFF. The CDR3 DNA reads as TGTGCCAGCAGTTTGGCTAGCGGGACCAATGAGCAGTTCTTC.

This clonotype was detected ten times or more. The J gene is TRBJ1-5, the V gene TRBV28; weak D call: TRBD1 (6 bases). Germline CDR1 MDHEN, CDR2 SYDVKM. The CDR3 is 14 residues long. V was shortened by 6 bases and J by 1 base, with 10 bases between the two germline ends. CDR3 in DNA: TGTGCCAGCAGGCCCGGGACAAGCAATCAGCCCCAGCATTTT. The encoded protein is CASRPGTSNQPQHF.

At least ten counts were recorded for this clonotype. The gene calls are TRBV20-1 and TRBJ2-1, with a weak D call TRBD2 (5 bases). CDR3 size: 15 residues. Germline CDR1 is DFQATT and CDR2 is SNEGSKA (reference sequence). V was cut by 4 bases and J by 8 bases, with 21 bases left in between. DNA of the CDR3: TGCAGTGCTATTGCCCGGAGGACTTTGTCGCATGAGCAGTTCTTC. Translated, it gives CSAIARRTLSHEQFF.

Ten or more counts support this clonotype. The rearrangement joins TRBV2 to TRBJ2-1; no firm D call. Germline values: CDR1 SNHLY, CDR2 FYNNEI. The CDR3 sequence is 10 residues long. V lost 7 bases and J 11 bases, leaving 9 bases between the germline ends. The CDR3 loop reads CASTPGQQFF. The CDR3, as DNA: TGTGCCAGCACCCCGGGTCAGCAGTTCTTC.

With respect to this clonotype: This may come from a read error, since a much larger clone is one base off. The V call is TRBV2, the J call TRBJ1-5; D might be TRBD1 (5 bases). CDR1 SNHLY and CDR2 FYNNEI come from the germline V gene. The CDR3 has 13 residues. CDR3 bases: TGTGCCAGCAGTGTTGGGGGAGCCCAGCCCCAGCGTTTT. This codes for CASSVGGAQPQRF.

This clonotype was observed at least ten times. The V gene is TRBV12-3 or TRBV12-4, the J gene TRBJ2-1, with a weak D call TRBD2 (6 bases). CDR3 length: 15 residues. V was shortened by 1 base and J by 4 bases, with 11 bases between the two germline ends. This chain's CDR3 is CASSLVGGGYNEQFF. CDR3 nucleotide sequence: TGTGCCAGCAGTTTAGTGGGAGGCGGGTACAATGAGCAGTTCTTC.

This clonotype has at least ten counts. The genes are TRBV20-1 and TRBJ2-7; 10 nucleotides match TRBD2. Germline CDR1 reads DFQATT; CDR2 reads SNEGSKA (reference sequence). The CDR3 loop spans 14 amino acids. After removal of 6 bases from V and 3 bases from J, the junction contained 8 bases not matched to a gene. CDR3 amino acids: CSADQSSGSYEQYF. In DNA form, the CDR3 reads TGCAGTGCCGACCAATCTAGCGGGAGCTACGAGCAGTACTTC.